Given below is one TCR beta chain in context. The antigen this receptor binds is unknown. Base quality data are lacking; no much larger clone is found one base away. CDR1 and CDR2 were assigned from the germline V gene (reference sequence) as MNHEY and SMNVEV. V lost 1 base and J lost 6 bases, and the count of bases not matched to a germline gene is 7. The CDR3 starts with the cysteine, ends with the phenylalanine, and has 16 residues. CDR3 DNA only is kept here, 48 bases in frame from base 1. This entry is derived from a study of cytomegalovirus exposure and HLA in healthy donors (dated by TCRdb to about 2017). With regard to the full study: In an earlier analysis of around 540 of the donors, approximately 300 Gb of sequence data and just under 120 million unique TCR beta sequences from about 179 million T cells were reported. A later analysis re-examined previously published TCR beta repertoires from about 670 donors and added high-resolution HLA genotyping to investigate patterns of TCR occurrence. All discovery cohort repertoires had been generated on a single sequencing platform. The study profiled the T cell repertoires of under 700 subjects by immunosequencing and related them to cytomegalovirus serostatus. Both class I and class II loci were covered by HLA typing, at four-digit resolution. In an earlier analysis of 587 of the donors, high-throughput TCR beta sequencing was used to judge whether each TCR beta V gene segment behaved as functional or pseudogenic. The study aimed to test whether cataloging public T cell receptors could reveal signatures of past pathogen exposure. Approximately 300 gigabases of sequencing data and 70 million to 100 million unique TCR sequences were included in an early release covering 550 to 650 HLA-typed donors. In the later analysis, no new phenotypic data were used to find candidate immune exposures; instead, reliance was placed on TCR beta sequences and their occurrence across donors. Donor age, sex, ethnicity and CMV serostatus were compiled together with the repertoire data. To predict cytomegalovirus infection status, the study brought together high-throughput TCR immunosequencing, statistical association of individual TCRs with disease status, and machine learning. In a later genetic analysis, genome-wide SNP genotypes for about three fifths of the 666 donors were used, and that subset was treated as a discovery cohort. Of the roughly 430 genotyped donors, approximately 82% fell in the genetic ancestry cluster associated with self-reported Caucasian donors. Typing coverage varied by locus: 629-630 donors for A, B, C, DRB1 and DQB1; approximately 520 for DQA1; over 600 for DPA1; under 490 for DPB1. Across approximately 420 genotyped donors of the cohort, an average of about 240,000 unique TCR beta nucleotide sequences per donor were sequenced, and 15% to 20% of those sequences were non-productive. A separate validation cohort of 90 to 150 different subjects was used in addition to the roughly 700-subject first cohort. Four to six DR-DQ haplotypes were handled as single units for association and clustering, since linkage in the cohort was strong. Results the study describes overall, beyond this receptor: When HLA alleles, especially DR and DQ, strongly co-occurred, attributing TCR associations to individual alleles was difficult. In a later genetic analysis, fewer N-insertions in productive TCRs were reported among donors in an Asian-associated ancestry cluster than the roughly 640-donor mean. Because some donors lacked HLA typing at each locus, the association tests relied only on the typed subset. Correlated functional status among segregating V segments might be attributable to linkage disequilibrium, but an unknown experimental factor could not be ruled out. Roughly uniform sequencing depth across donors was assumed in presence/absence analyses, although this assumption may not hold. It was suggested by the authors that the approach could potentially be generalized to other disease states and immunological phenotypes. In a later analysis, 15,000 to 20,000 TCR beta sequences were associated with specific HLA alleles at a false discovery rate of 0.05. According to a later analysis, most CMV-associated TCR beta chains appeared to be HLA-restricted, and the HLA associations seemed to be driven largely by CMV exposure. In the study, 150 to 200 TCR beta chains were listed as associated with cytomegalovirus. In an earlier analysis of roughly 560 of the donors, most TCR beta V segments were observed in productive rearrangements about 90% or about 30% of the time, broadly matching IMGT annotations. Three of the identified cytomegalovirus-associated TCR beta chains were confirmed in vitro to be specific for cytomegalovirus antigens. According to a later analysis, parvovirus B19, influenza, CMV and Epstein-Barr virus appeared linked to several top co-occurrence clusters. Cytomegalovirus status was reported to be diagnosed by the classifier with high specificity and sensitivity in both the original and validation cohorts. Because counts were too low, about 15 rarely observed V segments, including chromosome 9 orphons, were left out of the earlier analysis of 587 of the donors. The only immune exposure information available for the cohort was CMV serostatus. Some IMGT-functional V segments, including TRBV6-2 and TRBV6-3, could not be told apart with the 87-base-pair reads, so those segments were excluded. In a later analysis, the rate of TCR association differed among HLA loci, with DRB1 alleles having the most associated TCRs and HLA-C alleles having the fewest. A later analysis found that HLA-associated TCR beta chains were more clonally expanded and had lower generation probabilities than equally common non-associated chains. This cohort had only TCR beta chains sequenced, and the lack of alpha or paired-chain data limited which features could be detected. A cluster of highly shared sequence variants was judged likely to represent a technical artifact of the sequencing pipeline. A further reported finding was that TCR beta sequences accurately predicted the HLA-A and HLA-B alleles for most subjects in the first cohort. Across donors, most TCR sequences were observed very rarely, whereas some public TCRs were present in many individuals. An association between a missense DCLRE1C variant and V-gene and J-gene trimming of TCR beta chains was found in a later genetic analysis and replicated in an independent cohort.

In total, roughly 710 healthy bone marrow donors made up the cohort. Cohort members were all nominally healthy when sampled, although unrecorded immune exposures were likely present. The donor tested CMV seropositive and was one of the 289 seropositive cohort members. A peripheral blood sample was provided by each donor, and peripheral blood mononuclear cells were used for TCR beta sequencing. Genomic DNA was extracted from the blood cell samples with the Qiagen DNeasy Blood Extraction Kit. Library creation used the immunoSEQ multiplex PCR assay. For the multiplex PCR, a mixture combining 60 forward primers for TCR Vbeta segments and 13 reverse primers for TCR Jbeta segments was used. The CDR3 region of rearranged TCR beta genes was amplified from genomic DNA with a multiplex PCR assay. On the Illumina HiSeq System, the amplified TCR beta libraries were sequenced as 87-base-pair reads. The original methods were these. Across the 600 to 700 repertoires, a later analysis counted tens of millions of unique TCR beta chains, some 11 million of which were shared by at least two donors. Raw reads were error-corrected and collapsed into unique sequences with a nearest-neighbor algorithm that merged closely related sequences to remove PCR and sequencing errors. To assign V, D and J gene segments, CDR3 sequences were aligned to IMGT reference sequences. For a sequence to be retained, at least a six-nucleotide match to both a V gene segment and a J gene segment was required. Rearrangements were called productive when the CDR3 lacked stop codons and stayed in frame with V and J; all others were non-productive. Following IMGT convention, CDR3 was defined as the stretch from the second conserved V-encoded cysteine up to the conserved J-encoded phenylalanine. In an earlier analysis of just under 600 of the donors, sequences lacking an unambiguous match to a single V gene segment were excluded. An earlier analysis of approximately 590 of the donors called V segments functional above 56.7% productive rearrangements and segregating when the between-donor standard deviation exceeded 5%. To diagnose cytomegalovirus status from the catalog of TCR beta chain sequences, a statistical classification framework was built. V and J gene assignment, in a later analysis, came from comparing TCR nucleotide sequences with IMGT/GENE-DB human TR gene sequences. The TCRdist pipeline was used in a later analysis to assign CDR3 sequences and most-parsimonious VDJ recombination scenarios. A later analysis defined each TCR beta chain by its CDR3 amino acid sequence plus V-gene family, and excluded reads lacking a unique V-gene family. As a way to deal with suspected cross-contamination and a sequencing artifact, a later analysis dropped approximately 590 nucleotide sequences that were highly shared and had low generation probability. In a later analysis, a clonal expansion index for each public chain was calculated from normalized within-repertoire ranks of inferred template counts. In a later analysis, generation probabilities were computed with a VDJ recombination model fitted to out-of-frame rearrangements, and the resulting probabilities were checked against IGoR. Hypergeometric tests were used in a later analysis to score TCR-TCR, TCR-HLA and TCR-CMV co-occurrence, with a repertoire-size bias correction applied to the TCR pairs. A later analysis estimated false discovery rates by permuting HLA or CMV assignments 20 times. In a later analysis, co-occurring TCRs were grouped using DBSCAN, and TCRdist sequence similarity was added for clustering within HLA-allele-positive subsets. Repertoires with fewer than 30,000 or more than 120,000 public chains, plus five repertoires with anomalous nucleotide sharing, were excluded from co-occurrence clustering. The immuneACCESS repertoire file appears here via TCRdb, limited to in-frame rearrangements. These files lack a portion of the clones; in checked studies, under half of the deficit traces to unresolved V genes, and the cause of the others is not known. The DNA gave D and trimming, while V, J and clone size come from that table. The sample includes tens of thousands of clones, with about four fifths observed a single time. The top ten hold roughly 51% of the sample.

The rearrangement combines TRBV27 with TRBJ2-1, with 9 central nucleotides matching TRBD2. Sequenced material: PBMCs. The TCR sequence derives from a middle-aged man in good health and CMV-seropositive. The CDR3 amino acid sequence is: CASSLFLAGRTNEQFF. The nucleotide sequence is TGTGCCAGCAGTTTATTCCTAGCGGGACGAACCAATGAGCAGTTCTTC.